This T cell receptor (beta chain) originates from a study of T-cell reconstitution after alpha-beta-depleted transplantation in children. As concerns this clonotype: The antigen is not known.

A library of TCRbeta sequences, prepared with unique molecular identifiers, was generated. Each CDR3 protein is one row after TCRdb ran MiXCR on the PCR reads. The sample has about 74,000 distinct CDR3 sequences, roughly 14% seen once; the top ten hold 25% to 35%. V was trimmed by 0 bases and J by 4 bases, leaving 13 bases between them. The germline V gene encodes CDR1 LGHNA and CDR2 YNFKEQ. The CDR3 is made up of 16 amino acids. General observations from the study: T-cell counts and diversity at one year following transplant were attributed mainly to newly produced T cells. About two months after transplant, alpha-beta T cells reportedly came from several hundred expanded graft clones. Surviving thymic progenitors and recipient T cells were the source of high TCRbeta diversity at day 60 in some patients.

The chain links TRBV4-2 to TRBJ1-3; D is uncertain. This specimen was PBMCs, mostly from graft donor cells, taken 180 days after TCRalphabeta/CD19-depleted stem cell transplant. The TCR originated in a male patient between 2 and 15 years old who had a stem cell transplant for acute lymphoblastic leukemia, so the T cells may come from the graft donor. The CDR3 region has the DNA TGTGCCAGCAGCCAAGACTTCGGCCGCCTCGGAAACACCATATATTTT. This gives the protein CASSQDFGRLGNTIYF.